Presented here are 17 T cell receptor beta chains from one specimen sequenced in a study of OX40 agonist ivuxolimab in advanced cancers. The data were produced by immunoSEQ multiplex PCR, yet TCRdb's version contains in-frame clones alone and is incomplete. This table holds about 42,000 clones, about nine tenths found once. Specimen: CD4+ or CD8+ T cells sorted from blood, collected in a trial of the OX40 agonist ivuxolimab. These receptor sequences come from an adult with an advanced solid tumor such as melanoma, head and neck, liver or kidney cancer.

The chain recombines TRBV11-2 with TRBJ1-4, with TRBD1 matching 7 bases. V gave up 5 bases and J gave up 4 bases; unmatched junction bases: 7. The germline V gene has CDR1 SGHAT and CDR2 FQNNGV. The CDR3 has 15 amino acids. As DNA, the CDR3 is TGTGCCAGCAGCCTATCACAGGGGATTAATGAAAAACTGTTTTTT. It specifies CASSLSQGINEKLFF.

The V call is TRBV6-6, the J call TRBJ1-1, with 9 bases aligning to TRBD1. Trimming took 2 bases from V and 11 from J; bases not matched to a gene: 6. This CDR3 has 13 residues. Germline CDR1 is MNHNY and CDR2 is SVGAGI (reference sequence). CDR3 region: CASSYGTGIRAFF. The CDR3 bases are TGTGCCAGCAGTTACGGGACAGGGATTAGGGCTTTCTTT.

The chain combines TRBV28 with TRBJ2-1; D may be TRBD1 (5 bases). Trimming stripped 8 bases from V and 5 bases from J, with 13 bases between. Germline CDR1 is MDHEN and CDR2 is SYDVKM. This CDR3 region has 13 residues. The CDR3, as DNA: TGTGCCAGCCTCGGACACCCTAACAATGAGCAGTTCTTC. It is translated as CASLGHPNNEQFF.

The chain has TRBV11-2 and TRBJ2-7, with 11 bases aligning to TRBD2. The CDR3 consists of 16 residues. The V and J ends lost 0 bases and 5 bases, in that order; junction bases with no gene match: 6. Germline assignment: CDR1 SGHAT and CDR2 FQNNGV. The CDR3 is CASSLDRLAGGNEQYF. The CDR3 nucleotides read TGTGCCAGCAGCTTAGATCGCCTAGCGGGAGGCAACGAGCAGTACTTC.

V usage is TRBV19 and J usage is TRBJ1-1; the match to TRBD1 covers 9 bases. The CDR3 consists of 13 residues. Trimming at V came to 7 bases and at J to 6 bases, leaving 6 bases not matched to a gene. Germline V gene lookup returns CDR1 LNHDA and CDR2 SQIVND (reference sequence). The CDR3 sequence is CASIKTGGSEAFF. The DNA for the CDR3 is TGTGCCAGTATTAAAACAGGGGGCTCTGAAGCTTTCTTT.

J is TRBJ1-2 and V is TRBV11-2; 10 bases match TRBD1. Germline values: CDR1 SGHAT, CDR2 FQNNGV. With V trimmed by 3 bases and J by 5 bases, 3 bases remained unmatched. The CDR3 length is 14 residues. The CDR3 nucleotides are TGTGCCAGCAGCTTGGGACAGGGGTTATATGGCTACACCTTC. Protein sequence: CASSLGQGLYGYTF.

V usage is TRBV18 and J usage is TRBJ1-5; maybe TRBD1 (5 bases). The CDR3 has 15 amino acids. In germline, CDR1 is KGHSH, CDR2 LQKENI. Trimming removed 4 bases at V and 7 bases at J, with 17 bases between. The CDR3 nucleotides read TGTGCCAGCTCACTTTCCGGGACCCCGGGGCAGCCCCAGCATTTT. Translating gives CASSLSGTPGQPQHF.

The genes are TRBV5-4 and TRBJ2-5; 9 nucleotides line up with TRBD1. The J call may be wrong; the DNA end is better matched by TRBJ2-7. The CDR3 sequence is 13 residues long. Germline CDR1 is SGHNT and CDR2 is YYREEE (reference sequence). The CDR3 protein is CASSSPGQGEQYF. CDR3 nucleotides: TGTGCCAGCAGCTCCCCGGGACAGGGCGAGCAGTACTTC.

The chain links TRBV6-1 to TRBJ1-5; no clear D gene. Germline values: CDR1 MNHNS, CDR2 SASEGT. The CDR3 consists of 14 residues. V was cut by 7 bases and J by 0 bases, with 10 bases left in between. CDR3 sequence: CASNGGYSNQPQHF. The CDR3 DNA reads TGTGCCAGCAATGGAGGGTATAGCAATCAGCCCCAGCATTTT.

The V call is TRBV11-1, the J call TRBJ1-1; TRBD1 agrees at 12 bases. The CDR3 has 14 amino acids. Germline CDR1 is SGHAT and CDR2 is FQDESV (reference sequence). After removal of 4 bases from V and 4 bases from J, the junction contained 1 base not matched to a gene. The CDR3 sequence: CASSWGQGATEAFF. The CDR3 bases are TGTGCCAGCAGCTGGGGACAGGGGGCCACTGAAGCTTTCTTT.

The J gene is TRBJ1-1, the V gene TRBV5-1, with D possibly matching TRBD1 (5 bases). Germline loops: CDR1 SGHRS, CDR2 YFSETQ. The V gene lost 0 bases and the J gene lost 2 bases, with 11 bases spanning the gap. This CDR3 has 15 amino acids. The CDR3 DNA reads TGCGCCAGCAGCTTGGCGGGACGGACCAACACTGAAGCTTTCTTT. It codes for CASSLAGRTNTEAFF.

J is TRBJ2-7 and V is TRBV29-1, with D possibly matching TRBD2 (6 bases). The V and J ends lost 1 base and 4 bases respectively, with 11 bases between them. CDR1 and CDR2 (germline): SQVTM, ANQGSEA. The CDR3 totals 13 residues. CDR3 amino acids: CSVEAPGGYEQYF. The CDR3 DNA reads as TGCAGCGTTGAAGCTCCCGGGGGTTACGAGCAGTACTTC.

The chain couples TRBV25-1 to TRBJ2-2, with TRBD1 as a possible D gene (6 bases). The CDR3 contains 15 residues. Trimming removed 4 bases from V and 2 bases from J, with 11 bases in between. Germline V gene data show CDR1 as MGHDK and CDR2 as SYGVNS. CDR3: CASSVAGVNTGELFF. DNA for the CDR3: TGTGCCAGCAGTGTTGCAGGGGTAAACACCGGGGAGCTGTTTTTT.

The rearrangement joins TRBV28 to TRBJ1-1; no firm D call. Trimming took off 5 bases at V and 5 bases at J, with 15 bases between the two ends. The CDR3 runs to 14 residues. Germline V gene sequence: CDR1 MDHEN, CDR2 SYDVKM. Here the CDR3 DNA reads TGTGCCAGCAGTCGCCCCGGTTTTGAGACTGAAGCTTTCTTT. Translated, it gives CASSRPGFETEAFF.

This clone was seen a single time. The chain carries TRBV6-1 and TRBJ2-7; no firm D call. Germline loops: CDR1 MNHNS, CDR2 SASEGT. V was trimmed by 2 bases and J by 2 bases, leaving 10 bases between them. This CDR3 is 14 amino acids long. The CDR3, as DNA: TGTGCCAGCAGTGAATCAGGCCGTGCCTACGAGCAGTACTTC. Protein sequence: CASSESGRAYEQYF.

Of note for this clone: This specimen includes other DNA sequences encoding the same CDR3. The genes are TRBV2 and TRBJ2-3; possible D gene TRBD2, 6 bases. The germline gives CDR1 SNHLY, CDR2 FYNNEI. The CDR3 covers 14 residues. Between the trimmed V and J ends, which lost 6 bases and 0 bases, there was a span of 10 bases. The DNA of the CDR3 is TGTGCCAGCAGGCCGGGACTTAGCACAGATACGCAGTATTTT. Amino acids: CASRPGLSTDTQYF.

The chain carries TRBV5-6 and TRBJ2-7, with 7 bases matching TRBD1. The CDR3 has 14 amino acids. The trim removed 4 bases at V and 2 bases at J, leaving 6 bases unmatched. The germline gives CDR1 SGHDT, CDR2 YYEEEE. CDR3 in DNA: TGTGCCAGCAGCGGGATGGGGACAGCCTACGAGCAGTACTTC. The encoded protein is CASSGMGTAYEQYF.